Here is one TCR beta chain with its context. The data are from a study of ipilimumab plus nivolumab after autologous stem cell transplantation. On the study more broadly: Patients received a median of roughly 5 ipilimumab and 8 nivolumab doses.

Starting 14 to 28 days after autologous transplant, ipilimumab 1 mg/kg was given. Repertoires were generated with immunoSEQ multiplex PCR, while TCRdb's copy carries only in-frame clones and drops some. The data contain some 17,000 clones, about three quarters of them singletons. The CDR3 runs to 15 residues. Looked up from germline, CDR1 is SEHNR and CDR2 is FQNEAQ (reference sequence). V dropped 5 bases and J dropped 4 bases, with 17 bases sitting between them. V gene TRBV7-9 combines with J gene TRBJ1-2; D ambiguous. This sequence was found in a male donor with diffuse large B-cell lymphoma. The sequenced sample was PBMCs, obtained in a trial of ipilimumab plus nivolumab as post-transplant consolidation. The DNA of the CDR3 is TGTGCCAGCAGCATAGACTTAACAACAGTCTATGGCTACACCTTC. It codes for CASSIDLTTVYGYTF. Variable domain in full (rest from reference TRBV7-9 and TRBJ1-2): DTGVSQNPRHKITKRGQNVTFRCDPISEHNRLYWYRQTLGQGPEFLTYFQNEAQLEKSRLLSDRFSAERPKGSFSTLEIQRTEQGDSAMYLCASSIDLTTVYGYTFGSGTRLTVV.